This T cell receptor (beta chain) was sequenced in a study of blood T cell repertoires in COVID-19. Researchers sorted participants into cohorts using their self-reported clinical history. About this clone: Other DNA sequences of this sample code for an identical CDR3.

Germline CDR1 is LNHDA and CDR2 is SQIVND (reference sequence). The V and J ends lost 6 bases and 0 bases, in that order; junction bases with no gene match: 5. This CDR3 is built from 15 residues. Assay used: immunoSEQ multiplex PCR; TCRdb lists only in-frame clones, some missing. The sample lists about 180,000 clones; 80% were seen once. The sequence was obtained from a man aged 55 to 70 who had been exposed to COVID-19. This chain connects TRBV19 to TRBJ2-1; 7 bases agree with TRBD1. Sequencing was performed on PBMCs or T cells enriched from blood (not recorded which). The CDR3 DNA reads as TGTGCCAGTAGAGAGGACAGGAGCTCCTACAATGAGCAGTTCTTC. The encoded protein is CASREDRSSYNEQFF.